This T cell receptor beta chain stems from a study of T cells in Graves' hyperthyroidism and ophthalmopathy. Clinical Activity Scores of at least 3, NOSPECS grades of at least 4 and durations under 3 months characterized ophthalmopathy patients. Study-level points and caveats: Researchers report that a 13 V-J model separated ophthalmopathy from stable hyperthyroidism.

As to this clonotype: The antigen is not known.

CDR1 and CDR2 (germline): KGHDR, SFDVKD. This CDR3 spans 17 amino acids. The V gene end was trimmed by 6 bases and the J gene end by 6 bases; junction bases not matched to a gene: 13. The TCR beta CDR3 regions underwent amplification using RNA transcripts as the source. The primer set for the first-round RT-PCR of the TCR CDR3 was HTBI. TCRdb processed the multiplex PCR reads anew with MiXCR; each CDR3 protein has one entry. The table records hundreds of thousands of distinct CDR3 sequences, more than 13% of them present only once. The sample taken for sequencing was blood. The V gene is TRBV24-1, the J gene TRBJ2-2; 9 bases align to TRBD1. This receptor was obtained from a man in his forties or fifties with Graves' ophthalmopathy. CDR3 amino acids: CATSHTGTGKGAGELFF. The CDR3 DNA reads as TGTGCCACCAGTCATACCGGGACAGGGAAAGGCGCCGGGGAGCTGTTTTTT.